The following is a T cell receptor beta chain sequence with its context. This entry belongs to a study of blood T cell repertoires in COVID-19. For the study at large: The origin of the acute and convalescent COVID-19 samples was the United States, Italy and Spain. PBMCs, B-cell-depleted T cells, or T cells were the source of the cDNA or gDNA that made up the material.

The CDR3 extends over 12 amino acids. CDR1 and CDR2 from the germline V gene are SEHNR and FQNEAQ (reference sequence). With V trimmed by 9 bases and J by 9 bases, 7 bases remained unmatched. Per the original data handling: Quantification of nucleated cells was approximated via reference gene primer amplification. The repertoire was sequenced with immunoSEQ multiplex PCR; TCRdb's copy has only in-frame clones and lacks some. V and J calls and clone size follow that table, whereas D and trimming were derived from the DNA. The sample has about 140,000 clones; roughly nine tenths are singletons. The clonotype originates from a woman in her sixties or seventies with active COVID-19. The sequenced sample consisted of peripheral blood. V is TRBV7-9 and J is TRBJ2-1, with 8 bases fitting TRBD1. CDR3 region: CASRQGAAEQFF. The DNA of the CDR3 is TGTGCCAGTCGTCAGGGGGCAGCTGAGCAGTTCTTC.